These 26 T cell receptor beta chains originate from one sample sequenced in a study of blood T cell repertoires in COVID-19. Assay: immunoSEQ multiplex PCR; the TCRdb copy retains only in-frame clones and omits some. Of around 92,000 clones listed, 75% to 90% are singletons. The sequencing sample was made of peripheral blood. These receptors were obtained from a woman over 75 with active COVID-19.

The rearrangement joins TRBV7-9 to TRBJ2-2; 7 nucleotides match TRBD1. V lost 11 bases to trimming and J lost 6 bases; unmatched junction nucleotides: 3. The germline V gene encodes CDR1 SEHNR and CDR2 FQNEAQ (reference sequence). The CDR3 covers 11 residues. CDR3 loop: CAGDRAGELFF. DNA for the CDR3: TGTGCCGGCGACAGGGCCGGGGAGCTGTTTTTT.

This CDR3 is CASSQHSEQFF. The CDR3 DNA sequence: TGTGCCAGCAGCCAGCACTCTGAGCAGTTCTTC. The genes are TRBV4-2 and TRBJ2-1; no reliable D call. Germline V gives CDR1 LGHNA, CDR2 YNFKEQ. The V end was cut by 3 bases, the J end by 9 bases, with 6 bases between. There are 11 residues in the CDR3.

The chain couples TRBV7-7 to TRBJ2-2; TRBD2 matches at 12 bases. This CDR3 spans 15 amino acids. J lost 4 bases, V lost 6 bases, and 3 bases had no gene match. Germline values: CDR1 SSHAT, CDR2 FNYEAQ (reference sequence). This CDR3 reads CASSLAGGATGELFF. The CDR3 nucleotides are TGTGCCAGCAGTCTAGCGGGAGGGGCCACCGGGGAGCTGTTTTTT.

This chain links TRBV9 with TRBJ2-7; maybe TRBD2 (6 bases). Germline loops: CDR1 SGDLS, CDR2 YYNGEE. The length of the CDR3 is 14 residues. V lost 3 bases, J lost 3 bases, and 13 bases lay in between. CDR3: CASSDRDSSYEQYF. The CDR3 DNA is TGTGCCAGCAGCGACCGGGACTCGAGCTACGAGCAGTACTTC.

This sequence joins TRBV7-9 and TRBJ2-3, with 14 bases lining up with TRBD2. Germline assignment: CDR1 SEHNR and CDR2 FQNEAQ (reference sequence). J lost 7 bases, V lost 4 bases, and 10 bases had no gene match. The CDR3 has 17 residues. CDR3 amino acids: CASSSPGLAGALNTQYF. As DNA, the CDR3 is TGTGCCAGCAGCTCTCCGGGACTAGCGGGAGCATTAAATACGCAGTATTTT.

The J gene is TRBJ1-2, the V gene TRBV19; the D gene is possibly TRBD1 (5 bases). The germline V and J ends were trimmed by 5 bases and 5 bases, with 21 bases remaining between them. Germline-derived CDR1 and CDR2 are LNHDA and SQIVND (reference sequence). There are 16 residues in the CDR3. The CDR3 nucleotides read TGTGCCAGTAGTGGGGTAGGGAACCGCGGGGGATATGGCTACACCTTC. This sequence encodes CASSGVGNRGGYGYTF. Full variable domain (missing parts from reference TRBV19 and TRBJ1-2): DGGITQSPKYLFRKEGQNVTLSCEQNLNHDAMYWYRQDPGQGLRLIYYSQIVNDFQKGDIAEGYSVSREKKESFPLTVTSAQKNPTAFYLCASSGVGNRGGYGYTFGSGTRLTVV.

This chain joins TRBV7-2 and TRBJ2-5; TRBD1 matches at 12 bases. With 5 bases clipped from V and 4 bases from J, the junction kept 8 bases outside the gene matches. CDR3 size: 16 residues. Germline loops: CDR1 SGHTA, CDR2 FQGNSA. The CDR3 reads CASSGRDRGLGETQYF. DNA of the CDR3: TGTGCCAGCAGCGGGCGGGACAGGGGGCTTGGAGAGACCCAGTACTTC.

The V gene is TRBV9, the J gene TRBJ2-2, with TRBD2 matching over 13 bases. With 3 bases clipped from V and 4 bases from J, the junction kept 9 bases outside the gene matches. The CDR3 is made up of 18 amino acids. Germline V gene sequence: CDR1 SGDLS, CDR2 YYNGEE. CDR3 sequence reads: CASSGGTSGTWSTGELFF. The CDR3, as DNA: TGTGCCAGCAGCGGCGGGACTAGCGGGACTTGGAGCACCGGGGAGCTGTTTTTT. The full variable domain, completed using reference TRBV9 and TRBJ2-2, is DSGVTQTPKHLITATGQRVTLRCSPRSGDLSVYWYQQSLDQGLQFLIQYYNGEERAKGNILERFSAQQFPDLHSELNLSSLELGDSALYFCASSGGTSGTWSTGELFFGEGSRLTVL.

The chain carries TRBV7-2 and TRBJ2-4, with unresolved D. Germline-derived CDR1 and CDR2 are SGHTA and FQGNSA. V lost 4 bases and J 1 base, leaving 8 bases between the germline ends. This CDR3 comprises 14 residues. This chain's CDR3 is CASSSPEAKNIQYF. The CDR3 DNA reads TGTGCCAGCAGCTCCCCCGAGGCCAAAAACATTCAGTACTTC.

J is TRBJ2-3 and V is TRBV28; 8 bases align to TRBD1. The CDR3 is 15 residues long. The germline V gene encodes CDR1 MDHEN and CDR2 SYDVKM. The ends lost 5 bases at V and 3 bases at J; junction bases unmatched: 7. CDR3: CASSPMGQATDTQYF. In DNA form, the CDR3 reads TGTGCCAGCAGTCCCATGGGACAGGCTACAGATACGCAGTATTTT. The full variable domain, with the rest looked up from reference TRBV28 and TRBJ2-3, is DVKVTQSSRYLVKRTGEKVFLECVQDMDHENMFWYRQDPGLGLRLIYFSYDVKMKEKGDIPEGYSVSREKKERFSLILESASTNQTSMYLCASSPMGQATDTQYFGPGTRLTVL.

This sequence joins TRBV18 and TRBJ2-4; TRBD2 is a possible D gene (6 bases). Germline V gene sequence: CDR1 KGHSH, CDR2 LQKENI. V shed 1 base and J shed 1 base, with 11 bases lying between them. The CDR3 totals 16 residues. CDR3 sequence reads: CASSPLPSAAKNIQYF. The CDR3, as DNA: TGTGCCAGCTCACCACTGCCTAGCGCTGCCAAAAACATTCAGTACTTC.

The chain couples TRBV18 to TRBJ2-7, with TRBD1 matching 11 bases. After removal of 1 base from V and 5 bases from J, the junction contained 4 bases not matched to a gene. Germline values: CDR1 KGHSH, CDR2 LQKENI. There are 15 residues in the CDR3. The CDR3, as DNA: TGTGCCAGCTCACCACTGGGACAGGGGGTCCACGAGCAGTACTTC. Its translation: CASSPLGQGVHEQYF.

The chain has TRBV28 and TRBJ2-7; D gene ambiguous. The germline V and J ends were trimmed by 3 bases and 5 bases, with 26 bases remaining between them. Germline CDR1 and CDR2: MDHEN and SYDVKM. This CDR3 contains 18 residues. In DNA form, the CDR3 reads TGTGCCAGCAGTTTCGAGGCACTCACGACCCGCCTCAAAGACGAGCAGTACTTC. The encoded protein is CASSFEALTTRLKDEQYF.

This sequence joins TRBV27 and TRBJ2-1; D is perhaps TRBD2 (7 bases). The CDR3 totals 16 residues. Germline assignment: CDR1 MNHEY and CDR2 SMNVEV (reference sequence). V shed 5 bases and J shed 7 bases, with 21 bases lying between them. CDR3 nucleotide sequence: TGTGCCAGCAGTCCCCCGTTTCTGGGGGGGGCGAATGAGCAGTTCTTC. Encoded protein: CASSPPFLGGANEQFF.

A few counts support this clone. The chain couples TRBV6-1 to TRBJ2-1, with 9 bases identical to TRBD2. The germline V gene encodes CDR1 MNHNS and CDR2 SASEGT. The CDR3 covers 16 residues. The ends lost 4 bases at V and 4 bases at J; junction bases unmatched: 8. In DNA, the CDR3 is TGTGCCAGCAGTGCGGTAGCGGGAGTAGGATACAATGAGCAGTTCTTC. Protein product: CASSAVAGVGYNEQFF.

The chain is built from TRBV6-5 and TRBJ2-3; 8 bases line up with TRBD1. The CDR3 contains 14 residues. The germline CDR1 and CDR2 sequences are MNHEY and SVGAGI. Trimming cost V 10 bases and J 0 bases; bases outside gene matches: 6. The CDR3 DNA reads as TGTGCCACTCGACAGGGGCCAAGCACAGATACGCAGTATTTT. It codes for CATRQGPSTDTQYF.

In DNA form, the CDR3 reads TGTGCCAGCAGTTTACGGCAGGGTAGGTACGAGCAGTACTTC. It is translated as CASSLRQGRYEQYF. This chain joins TRBV28 and TRBJ2-7; tentative D call: TRBD1 (5 bases). Trimming shortened V by 2 bases and J by 4 bases, and 12 bases separated the two germline ends. CDR1 and CDR2 from the germline V gene are MDHEN and SYDVKM. The CDR3 length is 14 residues.

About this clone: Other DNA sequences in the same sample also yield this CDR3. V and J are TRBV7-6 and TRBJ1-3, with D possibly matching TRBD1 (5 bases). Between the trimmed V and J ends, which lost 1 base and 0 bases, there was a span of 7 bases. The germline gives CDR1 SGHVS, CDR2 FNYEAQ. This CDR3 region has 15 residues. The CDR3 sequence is CASSLDRSSGNTIYF. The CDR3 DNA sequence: TGTGCCAGCAGCTTAGACAGGAGCTCTGGAAACACCATATATTTT.

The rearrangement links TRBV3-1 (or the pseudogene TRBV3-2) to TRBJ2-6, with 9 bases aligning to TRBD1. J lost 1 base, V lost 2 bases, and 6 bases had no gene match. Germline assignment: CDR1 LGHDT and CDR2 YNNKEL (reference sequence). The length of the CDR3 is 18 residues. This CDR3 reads CASSQTWTGASGANVLTF. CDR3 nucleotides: TGTGCCAGCAGCCAAACTTGGACAGGGGCTTCTGGGGCCAACGTCCTGACTTTC.

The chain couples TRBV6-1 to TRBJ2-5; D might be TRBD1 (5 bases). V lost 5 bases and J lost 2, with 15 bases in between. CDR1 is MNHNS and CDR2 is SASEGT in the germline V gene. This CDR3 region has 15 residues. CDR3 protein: CASSPHLGAQETQYF. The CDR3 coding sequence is TGTGCCAGCAGTCCCCATCTAGGGGCGCAAGAGACCCAGTACTTC.

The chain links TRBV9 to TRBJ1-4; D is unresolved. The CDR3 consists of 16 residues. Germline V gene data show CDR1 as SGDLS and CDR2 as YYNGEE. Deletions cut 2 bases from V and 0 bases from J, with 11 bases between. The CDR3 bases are TGTGCCAGCAGCGTTTCAGGTCTTGCAACTAATGAAAAACTGTTTTTT. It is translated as CASSVSGLATNEKLFF.

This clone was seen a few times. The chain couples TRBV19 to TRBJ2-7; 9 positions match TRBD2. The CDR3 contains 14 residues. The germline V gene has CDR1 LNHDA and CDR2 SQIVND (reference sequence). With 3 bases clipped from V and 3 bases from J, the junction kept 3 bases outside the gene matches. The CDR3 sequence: CASSIGTSLYEQYF. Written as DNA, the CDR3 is TGTGCCAGTAGTATCGGGACTAGCCTCTACGAGCAGTACTTC. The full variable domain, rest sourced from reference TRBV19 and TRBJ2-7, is DGGITQSPKYLFRKEGQNVTLSCEQNLNHDAMYWYRQDPGQGLRLIYYSQIVNDFQKGDIAEGYSVSREKKESFPLTVTSAQKNPTAFYLCASSIGTSLYEQYFGPGTRLTVT.

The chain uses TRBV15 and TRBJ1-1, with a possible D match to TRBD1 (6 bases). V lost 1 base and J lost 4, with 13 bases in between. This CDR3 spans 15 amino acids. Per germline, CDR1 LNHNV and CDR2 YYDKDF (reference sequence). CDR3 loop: CATSRARGVGTEAFF. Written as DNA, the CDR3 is TGTGCCACCAGCAGAGCCAGGGGCGTAGGCACTGAAGCTTTCTTT. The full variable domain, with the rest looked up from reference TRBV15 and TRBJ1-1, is DAMVIQNPRYQVTQFGKPVTLSCSQTLNHNVMYWYQQKSSQAPKLLFHYYDKDFNNEADTPDNFQSRRPNTSFCFLDIRSPGLGDTAMYLCATSRARGVGTEAFFGQGTRLTVV.

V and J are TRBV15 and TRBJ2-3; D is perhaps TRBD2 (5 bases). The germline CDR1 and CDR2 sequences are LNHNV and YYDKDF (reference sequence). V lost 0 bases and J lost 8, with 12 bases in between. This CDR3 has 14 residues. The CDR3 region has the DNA TGTGCCACCAGCAGAGAAGTGAATCTAGCTACGCAGTATTTT. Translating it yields CATSREVNLATQYF.

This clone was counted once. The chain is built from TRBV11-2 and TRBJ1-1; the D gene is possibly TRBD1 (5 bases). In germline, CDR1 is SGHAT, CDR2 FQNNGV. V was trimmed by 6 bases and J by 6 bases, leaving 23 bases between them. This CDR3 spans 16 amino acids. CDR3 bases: TGTGCCAGCAGTTCTCACGGGAGAGGCCTCAGGGCTGAAGCTTTCTTT. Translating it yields CASSSHGRGLRAEAFF.

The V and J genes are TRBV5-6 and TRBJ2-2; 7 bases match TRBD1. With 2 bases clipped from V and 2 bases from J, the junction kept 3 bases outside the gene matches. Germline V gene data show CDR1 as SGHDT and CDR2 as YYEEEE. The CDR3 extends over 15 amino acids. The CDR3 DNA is TGTGCCAGCAGCTTCCGGGACAGCAACACCGGGGAGCTGTTTTTT. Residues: CASSFRDSNTGELFF.